The 4 T cell receptor beta chains below all came from one sample that was sequenced in a study of CD4+ T cells in melanoma (dated by TCRdb to 2021 to 2024). Preparation of the library involved the immunoSEQ multiplex PCR assay. TCRdb's version of the immuneACCESS table is confined to in-frame rearrangements and falls short of the full clone set. An unresolved V gene accounts for under half of the shortfall where checked; the remainder is of unknown origin. The sample records tens of thousands of clones, roughly two thirds of which are singletons. The ten largest clones add up to roughly 4.5% of the sample. Sequencing used tumor tissue. Source of these receptors: a human donor with melanoma.

The chain recombines TRBV30 with TRBJ2-3; D perhaps matches TRBD2 (5 bases). Germline CDR1 reads GTSNPN; CDR2 reads SVGIG (reference sequence). This CDR3 has 13 amino acids. Trimming left V 7 bases short and J 3 bases short, with 14 bases between. The CDR3 nucleotides read TGTGCCTTCCTAGCCCCTGGGACAGATACGCAGTATTTT. Residues: CAFLAPGTDTQYF.

J is TRBJ1-2 and V is TRBV9; 7 bases match TRBD1. Germline V CDR1 and CDR2: SGDLS, YYNGEE. The V segment lost 0 bases and the J segment 3 bases; nucleotides outside the gene matches: 8. The CDR3 has 16 residues. CDR3 bases: TGTGCCAGCAGCGTAGGACAGGGAAGGGAATACTATGGCTACACCTTC. The encoded protein is CASSVGQGREYYGYTF.

The chain is built from TRBV7-3 and TRBJ1-6; D gene uncertain. The CDR3 sequence is 14 residues long. In germline, CDR1 is SGHTA, CDR2 FQGTGA. V lost 5 bases and J 5 bases, leaving 10 bases between the germline ends. CDR3 sequence: CASSPGRNNSPLHF. The CDR3 coding sequence is TGTGCCAGCAGCCCCGGACGGAATAATTCACCCCTCCACTTT.

This clone was seen a single time. The chain is built from TRBV4-2 and TRBJ2-3; perhaps TRBD2 as D (6 bases). CDR1 and CDR2 (germline): LGHNA, YNFKEQ. The CDR3 is made up of 15 amino acids. V lost 5 bases, J lost 5 bases, and 17 bases lay in between. This CDR3 is CASSVAQSGRDTQYF. The CDR3 DNA is TGTGCCAGCAGCGTAGCCCAGTCCGGGAGAGATACGCAGTATTTT.